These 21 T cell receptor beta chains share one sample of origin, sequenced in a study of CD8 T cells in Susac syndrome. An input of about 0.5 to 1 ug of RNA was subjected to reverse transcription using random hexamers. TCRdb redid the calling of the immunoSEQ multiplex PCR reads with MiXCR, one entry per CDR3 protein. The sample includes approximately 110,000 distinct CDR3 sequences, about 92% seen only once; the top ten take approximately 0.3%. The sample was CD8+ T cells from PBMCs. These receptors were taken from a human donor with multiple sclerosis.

The CDR3 DNA follows: TGCGCCAGCAGCATTGGACAGGGGAAAGAGACCCAGTACTTC. The encoded protein is CASSIGQGKETQYF. The genes are TRBV5-1 and TRBJ2-5, with 9 bases that match TRBD1. The ends lost 4 bases at V and 3 bases at J; junction bases unmatched: 4. The CDR3 is 14 amino acids. From germline, CDR1 is SGHRS and CDR2 YFSETQ.

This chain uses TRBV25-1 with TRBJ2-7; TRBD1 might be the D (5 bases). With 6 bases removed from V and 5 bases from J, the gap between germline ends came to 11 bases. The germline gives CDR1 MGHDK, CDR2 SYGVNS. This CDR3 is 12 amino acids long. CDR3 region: CASRWQGDEQYF. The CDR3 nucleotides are TGTGCCAGCAGATGGCAGGGCGACGAGCAGTACTTC.

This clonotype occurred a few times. The CDR3 region has the DNA TGCAGCGTTGAAGATCGGAGCAGGGGTGGAGGCTACACCTTC. Translating it yields CSVEDRSRGGGYTF. V gene TRBV29-1 combines with J gene TRBJ1-2; maybe TRBD1 (6 bases). The CDR3 has 14 amino acids. Per the germline V gene, CDR1 is SQVTM and CDR2 is ANQGSEA. The ends were cut back, 0 bases at V and 8 bases at J, with 16 bases in the middle.

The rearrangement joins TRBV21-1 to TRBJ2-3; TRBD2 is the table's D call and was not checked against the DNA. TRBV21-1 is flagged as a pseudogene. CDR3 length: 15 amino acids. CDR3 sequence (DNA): TGTGCCAGCAGCAAGGAACTAGCGGCGGGGGATACGCAGTATTTT. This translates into CASSKELAAGDTQYF.

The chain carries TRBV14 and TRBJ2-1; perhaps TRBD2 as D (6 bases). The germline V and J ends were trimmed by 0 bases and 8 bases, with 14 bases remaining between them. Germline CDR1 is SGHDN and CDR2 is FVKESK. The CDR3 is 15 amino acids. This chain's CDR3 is CASSQDQRLADEQFF. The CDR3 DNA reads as TGTGCCAGCAGCCAAGACCAGCGGTTAGCGGATGAGCAGTTCTTC.

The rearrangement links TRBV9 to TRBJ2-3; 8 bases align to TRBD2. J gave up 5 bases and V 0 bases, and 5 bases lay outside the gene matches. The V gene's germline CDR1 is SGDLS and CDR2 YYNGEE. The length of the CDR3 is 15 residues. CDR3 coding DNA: TGTGCCAGCAGCGTAGGCGGGGGGCTTGGAGATACGCAGTATTTT. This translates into CASSVGGGLGDTQYF.

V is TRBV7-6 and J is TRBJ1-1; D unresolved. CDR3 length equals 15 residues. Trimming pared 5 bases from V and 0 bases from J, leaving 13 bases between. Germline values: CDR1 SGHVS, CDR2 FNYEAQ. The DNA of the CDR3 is TGTGCCAGCAGCGCCAGACCGGGAGTGAACACTGAAGCTTTCTTT. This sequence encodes CASSARPGVNTEAFF.

The CDR3 bases are TGCGCCAGCAGCTTGGTGGCAGGGGGAAACTACGAGCAGTACTTC. Its protein is CASSLVAGGNYEQYF. This rearrangement joins TRBV5-1 to TRBJ2-7; 7 bases are shared with TRBD1. Per germline, CDR1 SGHRS and CDR2 YFSETQ. The J segment lost 3 bases and the V segment lost 0 bases, leaving 6 bases of the junction unmatched. The CDR3 contains 15 residues.

The CDR3 sequence is CASSREQGIQETQYF. The CDR3 DNA is TGTGCCAGCAGCCGAGAACAGGGGATTCAAGAGACCCAGTACTTC. The chain carries TRBV3-1 and TRBJ2-5; 7 bases line up with TRBD1. Trimming cost V 4 bases and J 2 bases; bases outside gene matches: 7. This CDR3 region has 15 residues. Germline V CDR1 and CDR2: LGHDT, YNNKEL (reference sequence).

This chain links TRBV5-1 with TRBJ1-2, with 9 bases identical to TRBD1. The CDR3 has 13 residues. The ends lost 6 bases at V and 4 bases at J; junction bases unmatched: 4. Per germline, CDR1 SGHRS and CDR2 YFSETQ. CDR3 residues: CASTVDRGYGYTF. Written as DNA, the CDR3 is TGCGCCAGCACGGTGGACAGGGGCTATGGCTACACCTTC. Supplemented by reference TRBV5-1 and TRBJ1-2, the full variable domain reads KAGVTQTPRYLIKTRGQQVTLSCSPISGHRSVSWYQQTPGQGLQFLFEYFSETQRNKGNFPGRFSGRQFSNSRSEMNVSTLELGDSALYLCASTVDRGYGYTFGSGTRLTVV.

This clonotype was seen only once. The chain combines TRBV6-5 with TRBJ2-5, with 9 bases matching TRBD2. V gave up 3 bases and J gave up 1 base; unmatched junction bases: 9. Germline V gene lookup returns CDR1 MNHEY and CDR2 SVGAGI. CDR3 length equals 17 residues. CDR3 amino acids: CASSYSLATSGQETQYF. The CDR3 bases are TGTGCCAGCAGTTATTCGTTGGCGACTAGCGGCCAAGAGACCCAGTACTTC.

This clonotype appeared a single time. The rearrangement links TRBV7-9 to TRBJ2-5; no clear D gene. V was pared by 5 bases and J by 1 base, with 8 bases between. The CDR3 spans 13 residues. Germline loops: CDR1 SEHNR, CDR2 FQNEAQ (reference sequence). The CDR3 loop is CASSPSIQETQYF. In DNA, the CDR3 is TGTGCCAGCAGCCCGAGTATCCAAGAGACCCAGTACTTC.

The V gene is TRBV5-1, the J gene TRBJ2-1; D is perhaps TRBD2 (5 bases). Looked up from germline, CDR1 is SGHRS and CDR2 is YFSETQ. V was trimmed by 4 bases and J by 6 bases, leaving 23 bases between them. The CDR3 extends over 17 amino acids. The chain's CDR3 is CASSAPPLARFSNEQFF. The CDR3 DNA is TGCGCCAGCAGCGCCCCCCCCCTAGCACGCTTTAGCAATGAGCAGTTCTTC.

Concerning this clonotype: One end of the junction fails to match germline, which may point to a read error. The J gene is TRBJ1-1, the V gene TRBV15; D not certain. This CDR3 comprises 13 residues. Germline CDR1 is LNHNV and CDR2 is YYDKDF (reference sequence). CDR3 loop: CATSRDWGSEVFF. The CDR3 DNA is TGTGCCACCAGCAGAGATTGGGGATCTGAAGTTTTCTTT. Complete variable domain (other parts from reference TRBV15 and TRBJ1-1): DAMVIQNPRYQVTQFGKPVTLSCSQTLNHNVMYWYQQKSSQAPKLLFHYYDKDFNNEADTPDNFQSRRPNTSFCFLDIRSPGLGDTAMYLCATSRDWGSEVFFGQGTRLTVV.

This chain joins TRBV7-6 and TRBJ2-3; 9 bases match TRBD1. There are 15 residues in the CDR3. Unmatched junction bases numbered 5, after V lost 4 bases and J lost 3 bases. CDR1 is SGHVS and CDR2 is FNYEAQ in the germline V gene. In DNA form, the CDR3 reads TGTGCCAGCAGCTCGGAGGACAGGGGAACAGATACGCAGTATTTT. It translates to CASSSEDRGTDTQYF.

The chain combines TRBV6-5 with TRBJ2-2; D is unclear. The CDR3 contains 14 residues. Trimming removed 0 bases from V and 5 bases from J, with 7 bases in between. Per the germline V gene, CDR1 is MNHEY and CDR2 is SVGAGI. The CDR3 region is CASSYSKGTGELFF. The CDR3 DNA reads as TGTGCCAGCAGTTACTCCAAGGGTACCGGGGAGCTGTTTTTT.

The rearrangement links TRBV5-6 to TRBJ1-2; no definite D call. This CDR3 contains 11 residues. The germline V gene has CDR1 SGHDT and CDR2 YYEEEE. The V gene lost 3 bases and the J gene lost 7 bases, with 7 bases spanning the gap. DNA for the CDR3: TGTGCCAGCAGCTGGGTCGGTGGCTACACCTTC. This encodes CASSWVGGYTF.

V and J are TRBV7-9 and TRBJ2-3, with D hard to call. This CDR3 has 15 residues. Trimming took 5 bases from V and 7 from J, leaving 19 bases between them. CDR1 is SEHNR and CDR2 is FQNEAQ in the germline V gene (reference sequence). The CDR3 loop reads CASSPVMTTRNTQYF. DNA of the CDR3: TGTGCCAGCAGCCCTGTGATGACAACCAGAAATACGCAGTATTTT.

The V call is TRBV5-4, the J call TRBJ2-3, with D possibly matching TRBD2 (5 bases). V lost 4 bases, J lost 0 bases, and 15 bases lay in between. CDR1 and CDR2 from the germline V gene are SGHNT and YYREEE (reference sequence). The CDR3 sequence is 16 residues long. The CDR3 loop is CASSPRRGTSTDTQYF. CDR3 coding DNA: TGTGCCAGCAGCCCACGACGGGGAACTAGCACAGATACGCAGTATTTT.

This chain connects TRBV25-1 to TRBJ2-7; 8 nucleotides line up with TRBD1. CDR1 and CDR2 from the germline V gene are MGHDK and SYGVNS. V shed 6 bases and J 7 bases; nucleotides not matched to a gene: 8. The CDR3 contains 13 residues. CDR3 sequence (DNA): TGTGCCAGCAGAGGACAGGGTGAGTTAGAGCAGTACTTC. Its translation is CASRGQGELEQYF.

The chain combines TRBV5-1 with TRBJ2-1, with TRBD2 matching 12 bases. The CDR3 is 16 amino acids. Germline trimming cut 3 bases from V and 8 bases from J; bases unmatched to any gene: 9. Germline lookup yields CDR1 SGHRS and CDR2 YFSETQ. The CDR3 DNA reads TGCGCCAGCAGCTGGGGCACTAGCGGGAGGCTCGATGAGCAGTTCTTC. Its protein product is CASSWGTSGRLDEQFF.